This TCR beta chain originates from a study of Ad26.COV2.S vaccination and SARS-CoV-2 variants. Study background: Intramuscular Ad26.COV2.S doses were given once or twice, 56 days apart.

The study, taken as a whole, reports: Possible underestimation of total T cell responses by the TCR breadth and depth analyses was noted. Substantial breadth was reportedly displayed by spike-specific CD8+ and CD4+ T cell responses after vaccination.

Concerning this clone itself: Antigen specificity is unknown.

Profiled with immunoSEQ multiplex PCR; TCRdb holds only in-frame clones, not every one. The sample lists some 640,000 clones; around 89% were seen once. Sample treatment: approximately 18 received Ad26.COV2.S at low or high dose, single or two shots; 5 received placebo; per-sample allocation not given. Sampling was done on day 63 after the first vaccine or placebo injection. An Ad26 vector expressing Wuhan-strain SARS-CoV-2 spike constituted the vaccine. The source material was peripheral blood, sampled in a trial of Ad26.COV2.S vaccine versus placebo. The sequence was collected from a person aged 18 to 59 who received the Ad26.COV2.S COVID-19 vaccine or a placebo.

CDR3 in DNA: TGTGCCAGCAGCCTAACCGGGACCTCCTACGAGCAGTACTTC. This encodes CASSLTGTSYEQYF. This rearrangement joins TRBV11-3 to TRBJ2-7; TRBD1 or TRBD2 may be the D gene (5 bases each). The CDR3 sequence is 14 residues long. The germline gives CDR1 SGHNT, CDR2 YENEEA. Trimming left V 5 bases short and J 0 bases short, with 11 bases between.